This T cell receptor beta chain was sequenced during a study of beta chain features in type 1 diabetes. A remark on this clone: The target antigen is unknown.

V lost 7 bases to trimming and J lost 0 bases, with 12 bases between them. Per the germline V gene, CDR1 is SGHAT and CDR2 is FQNNGV. The CDR3 has 14 amino acids. Study results and limitations: Shorter TCRB CDR3s, moderately but significantly so, were found in Type 1 diabetes patients in all four CD4+ subsets.

Sequencing targeted expressed TCRB transcripts, as all isolated RNA had been reverse transcribed. Sequencing was performed with immunoSEQ multiplex PCR; in TCRdb, only in-frame clones are kept and a portion is missing. The sample has 600,000 to 750,000 clones; around 12% are singletons. Cells sorted by CD45RO/CCR7/CD25/CD127/CD95/CD27 comprised CD4+ naive, central memory, regulatory and stem cell-like memory cells. The TCR originated in a man aged 30-40 years with type 1 diabetes. The V gene is TRBV11-2, the J gene TRBJ1-2, with unresolved D. What was sequenced was naive CD4+ T cells from blood. The CDR3 here is CASTAGGSNYGYTF. The DNA for the CDR3 is TGTGCCAGCACCGCGGGCGGGTCTAACTATGGCTACACCTTC.